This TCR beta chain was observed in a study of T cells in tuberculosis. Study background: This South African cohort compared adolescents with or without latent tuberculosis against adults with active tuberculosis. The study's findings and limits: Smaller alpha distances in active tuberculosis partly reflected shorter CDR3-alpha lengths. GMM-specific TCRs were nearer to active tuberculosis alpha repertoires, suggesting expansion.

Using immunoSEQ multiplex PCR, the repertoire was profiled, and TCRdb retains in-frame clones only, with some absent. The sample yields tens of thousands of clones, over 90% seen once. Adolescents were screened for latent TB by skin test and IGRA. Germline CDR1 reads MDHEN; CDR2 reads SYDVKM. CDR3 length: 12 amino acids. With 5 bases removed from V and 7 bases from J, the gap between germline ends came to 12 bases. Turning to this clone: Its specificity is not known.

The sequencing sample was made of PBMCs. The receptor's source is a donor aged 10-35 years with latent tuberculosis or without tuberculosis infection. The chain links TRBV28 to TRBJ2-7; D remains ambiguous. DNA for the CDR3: TGTGCCAGCAGTCTTCAAACCCGGGAGCAGTACTTC. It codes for CASSLQTREQYF. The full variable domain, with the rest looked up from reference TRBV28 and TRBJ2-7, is DVKVTQSSRYLVKRTGEKVFLECVQDMDHENMFWYRQDPGLGLRLIYFSYDVKMKEKGDIPEGYSVSREKKERFSLILESASTNQTSMYLCASSLQTREQYFGPGTRLTVT.